This entry lists 25 T cell receptor beta chains sequenced from one sample in a study of CD8 T cells in ankylosing spondylitis. In TCRdb, the 5' RACE reads were re-called with MiXCR into one record per CDR3 protein. This table holds about 450,000 distinct CDR3 sequences, 20% to 30% found once. Study results and limitations: A TCR beta motif made of under 10 highly homologous variants seemed typical of ankylosing spondylitis blood.

These receptors have no known antigen. What was sequenced was blood, either unsorted or a sorted T cell fraction (not recorded which). The receptors come from a male donor with ankylosing spondylitis.

Notes on this clonotype: A much bigger clone sits one base away, suggesting this may be a read error. The rearrangement links TRBV12-3 or TRBV12-4 to TRBJ2-3; 10 bases are shared with TRBD2. The length of the CDR3 is 18 residues. The CDR3 loop is CTSSFGLAGEGGTDTQYF. The CDR3 DNA sequence: TGTACCAGCAGTTTCGGGCTAGCGGGAGAGGGAGGCACAGATACGCAGTATTTT.

This rearrangement joins TRBV12-3 or TRBV12-4 to TRBJ2-2, with 7 nucleotides matching TRBD1. J was trimmed by 4 bases and V by 6 bases; bases with no gene match: 11. CDR3 length: 16 residues. CDR3 in amino acids: CASSRYRTGITGELFF. CDR3 nucleotide sequence: TGTGCCAGCAGCCGATATCGGACAGGCATCACCGGGGAGCTGTTTTTT.

This clonotype was picked up a small number of times. The CDR3 nucleotides are TGCGCCAGCAGTCGGGACAGCCCCTCCTACAATGAGCAGTTCTTC. It yields the protein CASSRDSPSYNEQFF. The gene calls are TRBV5-1 and TRBJ2-1; 7 bases agree with TRBD1. With V trimmed by 5 bases and J by 0 bases, 5 bases remained unmatched. In germline, CDR1 is SGHRS, CDR2 YFSETQ. The length of the CDR3 is 15 residues.

This clonotype was picked up one time. The CDR3 sequence is CASTRGWLGTAYNEQFF. The CDR3 coding sequence is TGTGCCAGCACCCGAGGGTGGTTGGGAACCGCCTACAATGAGCAGTTCTTC. J is TRBJ2-1 and V is TRBV7-8; D possibly corresponds to TRBD2 (5 bases). Deletions cut 7 bases from V and 2 bases from J, with 21 bases between. The V gene's germline CDR1 is SGHVS and CDR2 FQNEAQ. CDR3 length: 17 residues.

The chain uses TRBV7-2 and TRBJ1-2; the D gene is possibly TRBD1 (5 bases). The V and J ends lost 8 bases and 4 bases respectively, with 23 bases between them. The CDR3 totals 16 residues. Germline values: CDR1 SGHTA, CDR2 FQGNSA. CDR3 bases: TGTGCCAGCCCACGAGACCCCACAGGAGGGCTCTATGGCTACACCTTC. This translates into CASPRDPTGGLYGYTF.

This chain joins TRBV7-2 and TRBJ2-7; D possibly corresponds to TRBD2 (5 bases). Germline V gene data show CDR1 as SGHTA and CDR2 as FQGNSA. The CDR3 loop spans 12 amino acids. V dropped 3 bases and J dropped 7 bases, with 10 bases sitting between them. In DNA form, the CDR3 reads TGTGCCAGCAGCTTTCATCCGGGAGAGCAGTACGTC. As protein: CASSFHPGEQYV.

This clonotype has a count of ten or more. The chain combines TRBV20-1 with TRBJ1-2; D remains unclear. The germline V and J ends were trimmed by 5 bases and 4 bases, with 11 bases remaining between them. The CDR3 is 12 residues long. CDR1 and CDR2 from the germline V gene are DFQATT and SNEGSKA (reference sequence). CDR3 residues: CSAQDGIYGYTF. Here the CDR3 DNA reads TGCAGTGCTCAGGACGGAATCTATGGCTACACCTTC.

The chain carries TRBV6-1 and TRBJ1-2, with TRBD1 matching 9 bases. The CDR3 totals 15 residues. CDR1 MNHNS and CDR2 SASEGT come from the germline V gene. Germline trimming cut 3 bases from V and 4 bases from J; bases unmatched to any gene: 6. CDR3 sequence (DNA): TGTGCCAGCAGTGAGGGACAGGGATTTTTCTATGGCTACACCTTC. Protein sequence: CASSEGQGFFYGYTF.

This clonotype was counted between two and nine times. This chain uses TRBV20-1 with TRBJ2-1, with D possibly called TRBD1 or TRBD2 (5 bases each). Per germline, CDR1 DFQATT and CDR2 SNEGSKA (reference sequence). V was trimmed by 3 bases and J by 0 bases, leaving 9 bases between them. The CDR3 runs 14 residues. The CDR3 nucleotides read TGCAGTGCTAGGGGGGAGAGCTCCTACAATGAGCAGTTCTTC. Translated: CSARGESSYNEQFF.

The J gene is TRBJ1-1, the V gene TRBV6-2 or TRBV6-3; D is ambiguous. V was cut by 2 bases and J by 0 bases, with 4 bases left in between. CDR1 MNHEY and CDR2 SVGEGT come from the germline V gene. The CDR3 contains 13 residues. The CDR3 nucleotides read TGTGCCAGCAGTTACAGATTGAACACTGAAGCTTTCTTT. It codes for CASSYRLNTEAFF.

The chain has TRBV29-1 and TRBJ1-4, with D hard to call. The CDR3 runs 12 residues. CDR1 is SQVTM and CDR2 is ANQGSEA in the germline V gene. V was pared by 6 bases and J by 4 bases, with 9 bases between. The CDR3 DNA reads TGCAGCGTGAAGGGCTATAATGAAAAACTGTTTTTT. Its translation is CSVKGYNEKLFF.

The V and J genes are TRBV9 and TRBJ1-6; D is ambiguous. The CDR3 contains 16 residues. The V gene lost 6 bases and the J gene lost 0 bases, with 13 bases spanning the gap. Germline lookup yields CDR1 SGDLS and CDR2 YYNGEE. This CDR3 is CASNPGTSSYNSPLHF. In DNA form, the CDR3 reads TGTGCCAGCAACCCTGGAACGTCCTCCTATAATTCACCCCTCCACTTT.

This chain uses TRBV7-2 with TRBJ1-2; D might be TRBD1 (5 bases). The CDR3 has 18 amino acids. The V end was cut by 0 bases, the J end by 8 bases, with 25 bases between. The germline gives CDR1 SGHTA, CDR2 FQGNSA. CDR3 bases: TGTGCCAGCAGCTTAGCGCGGCGGGGTAGAGGGACCGCAGACGGCTACACCTTC. Translating it yields CASSLARRGRGTADGYTF. Looking up the rest from reference TRBV7-2 and TRBJ1-2 gives the full variable domain: GAGVSQSPSNKVTEKGKDVELRCDPISGHTALYWYRQSLGQGLEFLIYFQGNSAPDKSGLPSDRFSAERTGGSVSTLTIQRTQQEDSAVYLCASSLARRGRGTADGYTFGSGTRLTVV.

This clonotype came up a few times. CDR3 residues: CASSSSTSASTDTQYF. In DNA, the CDR3 is TGTGCCAGCAGCTCATCGACTAGCGCGAGCACAGATACGCAGTATTTT. This chain joins TRBV7-9 and TRBJ2-3, with 8 bases identical to TRBD2. The CDR3 extends over 16 amino acids. The ends lost 4 bases at V and 0 bases at J; junction bases unmatched: 6. CDR1 SEHNR and CDR2 FQNEAQ come from the germline V gene (reference sequence).

The chain links TRBV24-1 to TRBJ2-1; 9 positions agree with TRBD2. After removal of 5 bases from V and 3 bases from J, the junction contained 10 bases not matched to a gene. Germline assignment: CDR1 KGHDR and CDR2 SFDVKD. There are 17 residues in the CDR3. Here the CDR3 reads CATSGEAGGTSYNEQFF. For the CDR3, the DNA is TGTGCCACCAGTGGGGAAGCGGGAGGTACCAGCTACAATGAGCAGTTCTTC.

This clonotype was observed a handful of times. The rearrangement links TRBV2 to TRBJ2-7; TRBD2 might be the D (6 bases). V dropped 8 bases and J dropped 0 bases, with 11 bases sitting between them. The CDR3 runs 13 residues. CDR1 and CDR2 from the germline V gene are SNHLY and FYNNEI. The CDR3 DNA reads as TGTGCCAGCGTGGGGGACTCCTCCTACGAGCAGTACTTC. Protein sequence: CASVGDSSYEQYF.

V and J are TRBV20-1 and TRBJ2-5, with D unresolved. There are 12 residues in the CDR3. Trimming took 3 bases from V and 4 from J, leaving 9 bases between them. From germline, CDR1 is DFQATT and CDR2 SNEGSKA (reference sequence). Here the CDR3 reads CSASVRLETQYF. The CDR3 nucleotides are TGCAGTGCTAGCGTACGGCTAGAGACCCAGTACTTC.

The CDR3 sequence: CSARVHPLAGGFTDTQYF. CDR3 in DNA: TGCAGTGCTAGAGTACACCCCTTAGCGGGAGGGTTCACAGATACGCAGTATTTT. This sequence joins TRBV20-1 and TRBJ2-3, with TRBD2 identical over 11 bases. The CDR3 is 18 residues long. V gave up 1 base and J gave up 2 bases; unmatched junction bases: 11. Germline assignment: CDR1 DFQATT and CDR2 SNEGSKA (reference sequence).

The sample holds a few counts of this clonotype. The chain links TRBV24-1 to TRBJ1-5; D is unclear. V gave up 10 bases and J gave up 5 bases, with 11 bases separating them. The CDR3 extends over 12 amino acids. CDR1 is KGHDR, CDR2 SFDVKD, per germline. CDR3 coding DNA: TGTGCCACGCAGACGGGCGATCAGCCCCAGCATTTT. Amino acids: CATQTGDQPQHF.

V usage is TRBV20-1 and J usage is TRBJ2-1; 9 nucleotides align to TRBD1. Germline CDR1 reads DFQATT; CDR2 reads SNEGSKA (reference sequence). Trimming removed 6 bases from V and 4 bases from J; junction bases left unmatched: 4. The length of the CDR3 is 13 residues. Here the CDR3 reads CSATGGLYNEQFF. CDR3 DNA: TGCAGTGCCACAGGGGGCCTGTACAATGAGCAGTTCTTC.

The chain joins TRBV7-6 to TRBJ1-1, with D tentatively TRBD1 (5 bases). V lost 1 base and J lost 4, with 13 bases in between. From germline, CDR1 is SGHVS and CDR2 FNYEAQ. This CDR3 has 15 residues. The CDR3 nucleotides are TGTGCCAGCAGCTTAGGCGACAGAGGTAGCACTGAAGCTTTCTTT. It yields the protein CASSLGDRGSTEAFF.

The rearrangement uses TRBV15 and TRBJ2-3; D unclear. From germline, CDR1 is LNHNV and CDR2 YYDKDF (reference sequence). V gave up 0 bases and J gave up 1 base, with 17 bases separating them. The CDR3 is made up of 18 amino acids. The CDR3 sequence is CATSRDLVSSFGTDTQYF. As DNA, the CDR3 is TGTGCCACCAGCAGAGATCTCGTCAGTAGTTTCGGCACAGATACGCAGTATTTT.

Only a few counts were recorded for this clonotype. The J gene is TRBJ1-2, the V gene TRBV20-1; tentative D call: TRBD1 (5 bases). The CDR3 runs to 13 residues. Germline CDR1 is DFQATT and CDR2 is SNEGSKA (reference sequence). Trimming took 0 bases from V and 3 from J, leaving 8 bases between them. The CDR3 here is CSARDDRDYGYTF. The DNA of the CDR3 is TGCAGTGCTAGAGATGACAGAGACTATGGCTACACCTTC.

This clonotype was detected a few times. The chain has TRBV11-2 and TRBJ2-3; 12 nucleotides align to TRBD2. CDR1 and CDR2 (germline): SGHAT, FQNNGV. The CDR3 sequence is 16 residues long. V was clipped by 5 bases and J by 6 bases; unmatched bases: 9. CDR3 nucleotide sequence: TGTGCCAGCAGCCCAAGACTAGCGGGAGTCGGTGATACGCAGTATTTT. Protein: CASSPRLAGVGDTQYF.

This clonotype was counted ten times or more. The V and J genes are TRBV7-2 and TRBJ1-1; D is uncertain. The CDR3 has 12 residues. V lost 5 bases and J lost 1, with 5 bases in between. Germline V gene lookup returns CDR1 SGHTA and CDR2 FQGNSA. CDR3 in DNA: TGTGCCAGCAGCACGGGGAACACTGAAGCTTTCTTT. This translates into CASSTGNTEAFF.